The next 32 T cell receptor beta chains were all read from a single sample in a study of T cells in Graves' hyperthyroidism and ophthalmopathy. The CDR3 regions of TCR beta were amplified from RNA transcripts. First-round RT-PCR targeting the TCR CDR3 was performed with the HTBI primer set. MiXCR was run by TCRdb on the multiplex PCR reads, yielding one entry per CDR3 protein. The data contain around 340,000 distinct CDR3 sequences, about 15% of them singletons. The sample consisted of blood. The receptors here all came from a woman in her twenties or thirties with Graves' hyperthyroidism that later progressed to Graves' ophthalmopathy.

This chain joins TRBV5-1 and TRBJ1-4; 10 nucleotides agree with TRBD1. V dropped 3 bases and J dropped 1; count of bases not matched to a gene: 12. The CDR3 spans 19 residues. The germline CDR1 and CDR2 sequences are SGHRS and YFSETQ. CDR3 loop: CASSSTGGTGEITNEKLFF. CDR3 in DNA: TGCGCCAGCAGCTCCACCGGAGGGACAGGGGAAATAACTAATGAAAAACTGTTTTTT.

CDR3 coding DNA: TGTGCCAGCAGTGGGGGACTGGTGGAGACCCAGTACTTC. Amino acids: CASSGGLVETQYF. The rearrangement links TRBV2 to TRBJ2-5, with a weak D call TRBD2 (6 bases). The CDR3 is 13 residues long. Trimming cost V 4 bases and J 5 bases, with 11 bases left between them. Germline V gene lookup returns CDR1 SNHLY and CDR2 FYNNEI.

Many counts were recorded for this clonotype. This sequence joins TRBV28 and TRBJ2-7, with 10 bases matching TRBD2. This CDR3 spans 14 amino acids. Trimming at V came to 3 bases and at J to 6 bases, leaving 5 bases not matched to a gene. Germline V gene data show CDR1 as MDHEN and CDR2 as SYDVKM. The CDR3 region has the DNA TGTGCCAGCAGTTTGTCAGCGGGAGGGATCGAGCAGTACTTC. Residues: CASSLSAGGIEQYF.

A note on this clonotype: A much more abundant neighbour one base away suggests this may be a read error. V is TRBV7-2 and J is TRBJ2-7; 9 bases align to TRBD1. Per germline, CDR1 SGHTA and CDR2 FQGNSA. V was clipped by 1 base and J by 4 bases; unmatched bases: 2. This CDR3 region has 14 residues. CDR3 residues: CASSLETGGYEQYF. CDR3 nucleotide sequence: TGTGCCAGCAGCTTAGAGACAGGGGGGTACGAGCAGTACTTC.

The table lists this clonotype with many counts. The chain employs TRBV7-8 and TRBJ2-3; 8 bases agree with TRBD2. CDR1 SGHVS and CDR2 FQNEAQ come from the germline V gene. The CDR3 length is 15 residues. V lost 5 bases and J lost 6; bases outside the gene matches: 10. CDR3 residues: CASSPYRRLADTQYF. As DNA, the CDR3 is TGTGCCAGCAGCCCGTACCGAAGACTAGCGGATACGCAGTATTTT.

This clonotype was detected ten times or more. The V call is TRBV24-1, the J call TRBJ2-3; 10 bases map to TRBD2. Germline V lookup: CDR1 KGHDR, CDR2 SFDVKD. The CDR3 totals 17 residues. With 4 bases clipped from V and 7 bases from J, the junction kept 13 bases outside the gene matches. The CDR3 protein is CATSESLAGALWNTQYF. The CDR3 coding sequence is TGTGCCACCAGTGAATCCCTAGCGGGAGCGCTGTGGAATACGCAGTATTTT.

The chain uses TRBV18 and TRBJ2-1; 10 nucleotides match TRBD1. The J segment lost 6 bases and the V segment lost 1 base, leaving 3 bases of the junction unmatched. This CDR3 comprises 15 residues. Germline CDR1 is KGHSH and CDR2 is LQKENI. The CDR3 DNA follows: TGTGCCAGCTCACCACGACAGGGGGCGGGCAATGAGCAGTTCTTC. It encodes CASSPRQGAGNEQFF. Filled out from reference TRBV18 and TRBJ2-1, the complete variable domain reads NAGVMQNPRHLVRRRGQEARLRCSPMKGHSHVYWYRQLPEEGLKFMVYLQKENIIDESGMPKERFSAEFPKEGPSILRIQQVVRGDSAAYFCASSPRQGAGNEQFFGPGTRLTVL.

The sample holds many counts of this clonotype. The chain couples TRBV7-8 to TRBJ2-2, with 8 bases matching TRBD1. This CDR3 comprises 17 residues. V shed 4 bases and J 5 bases; nucleotides not matched to a gene: 12. From germline, CDR1 is SGHVS and CDR2 FQNEAQ. The CDR3 nucleotides read TGTGCCAGCAGCTCGACACCGCAGGGGGCTGGGACCGGGGAGCTGTTTTTT. Translated: CASSSTPQGAGTGELFF.

This clonotype showed up many times. J is TRBJ2-3 and V is TRBV6-1, with D tentatively TRBD1 or TRBD2 (5 bases each). Trimming took 7 bases from V and 5 from J, leaving 16 bases between them. The CDR3 has 14 residues. CDR1 is MNHNS, CDR2 SASEGT, per germline. CDR3 region: CASTRSGTGDTQYF. The CDR3 nucleotides read TGTGCCAGCACCCGTTCCGGGACGGGAGATACGCAGTATTTT.

There are many counts of this clonotype. The genes are TRBV7-9 and TRBJ1-3; no clear D gene. V lost 5 bases and J lost 3, with 14 bases in between. This CDR3 is 15 amino acids long. Germline CDR1 and CDR2: SEHNR and FQNEAQ (reference sequence). CDR3 bases: TGTGCCAGCAGCCCTCAGTCGAATGGTGGAAACACCATATATTTT. This encodes CASSPQSNGGNTIYF.

This clonotype was counted many times. This chain uses TRBV27 with TRBJ2-5; D might be TRBD1 (6 bases). Trimming removed 5 bases from V and 4 bases from J, with 20 bases in between. Germline CDR1 MNHEY, CDR2 SMNVEV (reference sequence). The length of the CDR3 is 16 residues. CDR3 nucleotides: TGTGCCAGCAGTCTAACTCTGACAGGTTTTCCAGAGACCCAGTACTTC. Amino acid sequence: CASSLTLTGFPETQYF.

This clonotype was observed at least ten times. The V gene is TRBV19, the J gene TRBJ1-5, with 12 bases identical to TRBD1. Losses at the gene ends were 3 bases for V and 0 bases for J; bases not matched to a gene: 9. The germline gives CDR1 LNHDA, CDR2 SQIVND (reference sequence). The CDR3 consists of 19 residues. This chain's CDR3 is CASSIRDRGPTVSNQPQHF. Written as DNA, the CDR3 is TGTGCCAGTAGTATCCGGGACAGGGGGCCAACCGTTAGCAATCAGCCCCAGCATTTT.

As concerns this clonotype: It may be a read error: a sequence one base away is much more abundant. The chain is built from TRBV5-1 and TRBJ1-2; TRBD1 is a possible D gene (6 bases). This CDR3 has 16 amino acids. CDR1 and CDR2 from the germline V gene are SGHRS and YFSETQ. The CDR3: CASSESPGHDGHGYAF. Here the CDR3 DNA reads TGCGCCAGCAGCGAATCTCCGGGACACGACGGTCATGGCTACGCCTTC.

This clonotype was counted at least ten times. The chain uses TRBV29-1 and TRBJ1-2; maybe TRBD1 (6 bases). V shed 0 bases and J shed 4 bases, with 12 bases lying between them. Germline V gene lookup returns CDR1 SQVTM and CDR2 ANQGSEA. The CDR3 totals 14 residues. This CDR3 is CSVEDKTGIYGYTF. The CDR3 nucleotides are TGCAGCGTTGAAGATAAAACAGGGATCTATGGCTACACCTTC.

The chain has TRBV12-3 or TRBV12-4 and TRBJ2-3, with 10 bases that match TRBD2. This CDR3 is built from 17 residues. Trimming cost V 1 base and J 3 bases; bases outside gene matches: 7. Here the CDR3 DNA reads TGTGCCAGCAGTTTAGGGTTAGCGGGAGGAGTAACAGATACGCAGTATTTT. Translated: CASSLGLAGGVTDTQYF.

The CDR3 region has the DNA TGTGCCAGCAGAGCACCGGGACAGGAACGTGGTGGCTACACCTTC. Its translation: CASRAPGQERGGYTF. The V and J genes are TRBV7-9 and TRBJ1-2, with 8 bases identical to TRBD1. The V and J ends lost 6 bases and 7 bases, in that order; junction bases with no gene match: 13. The CDR3 length is 15 residues. Germline V lookup: CDR1 SEHNR, CDR2 FQNEAQ (reference sequence).

This clonotype was seen many times. The J gene is TRBJ1-1, the V gene TRBV14; TRBD1 matches at 8 bases. Germline V gene data show CDR1 as SGHDN and CDR2 as FVKESK. Trimming took 3 bases from V and 5 from J; bases not matched to a gene: 8. This CDR3 region has 15 residues. CDR3 loop: CASSQIGQGVTEAFF. DNA of the CDR3: TGTGCCAGCAGCCAGATTGGACAGGGCGTTACTGAAGCTTTCTTT.

This clonotype was seen ten or more times. V is TRBV28 and J is TRBJ1-2, with a weak D call TRBD1 (5 bases). Between the trimmed V and J ends, which lost 2 bases and 0 bases, there was a span of 13 bases. CDR3 length equals 16 residues. Germline loops: CDR1 MDHEN, CDR2 SYDVKM. The CDR3 loop is CASSLRTGPTNYGYTF. In DNA form, the CDR3 reads TGTGCCAGCAGTTTACGTACAGGACCTACTAACTATGGCTACACCTTC.

This clonotype appeared many times. The V gene is TRBV10-3, the J gene TRBJ1-2; TRBD1 matches at 7 bases. This CDR3 spans 18 amino acids. V was clipped by 6 bases and J by 2 bases; unmatched bases: 18. CDR1 is ENHRY, CDR2 SYGVKD, per germline. CDR3 in DNA: TGTGCCATCAGCGGGGCTAACAAACGGGACAGAGAGAACTATGGCTACACCTTC. This codes for CAISGANKRDRENYGYTF.

The CDR3 DNA reads TGTGCCAGCAGTTTTAAGTGGGCGGGGCGTTACAATGAGCAGTTCTTC. It encodes CASSFKWAGRYNEQFF. The chain employs TRBV27 and TRBJ2-1; TRBD2 is a possible D gene (6 bases). Germline V lookup: CDR1 MNHEY, CDR2 SMNVEV (reference sequence). CDR3 size: 16 residues. V was cut by 3 bases and J by 4 bases, with 16 bases left in between.

This clonotype was picked up a small number of times. The chain uses TRBV28 and TRBJ1-2; 7 positions agree with TRBD1. J gave up 0 bases and V 8 bases, and 15 bases lay outside the gene matches. Per the germline V gene, CDR1 is MDHEN and CDR2 is SYDVKM. This CDR3 has 17 amino acids. CDR3 residues: CASQDRRISQANYGYTF. The CDR3 nucleotides read TGTGCCAGCCAGGACAGGCGTATCAGTCAAGCTAACTATGGCTACACCTTC.

This clonotype was observed many times. The rearrangement joins TRBV20-1 to TRBJ2-2, with D hard to call. This CDR3 has 14 amino acids. CDR1 is DFQATT, CDR2 SNEGSKA, per germline (reference sequence). Trimming took off 1 base at V and 5 bases at J, with 11 bases between the two ends. CDR3 DNA: TGCAGTGCTAGAGGCACGTTGGGGACCGGGGAGCTGTTTTTT. This gives the protein CSARGTLGTGELFF.

This clonotype was counted at least ten times. The rearrangement joins TRBV6-1 to TRBJ1-5, with 10 positions matching TRBD1. CDR1 and CDR2 (germline): MNHNS, SASEGT. This CDR3 contains 16 residues. Losses at the gene ends were 5 bases for V and 7 bases for J; bases not matched to a gene: 11. Written as DNA, the CDR3 is TGTGCCAGCAGTCAACTGGGGACAGGGGTAAACCAGCCCCAGCATTTT. Translating gives CASSQLGTGVNQPQHF.

This clonotype was observed at least ten times. The chain uses TRBV20-1 and TRBJ2-7; the match to TRBD1 covers 9 bases. The length of the CDR3 is 14 residues. Trimming cost V 5 bases and J 1 base; bases outside gene matches: 6. Germline CDR1 is DFQATT and CDR2 is SNEGSKA (reference sequence). The CDR3: CSAAAGTGSYEQYF. CDR3 DNA: TGCAGTGCTGCCGCCGGGACAGGGTCCTACGAGCAGTACTTC.

The chain couples TRBV25-1 to TRBJ2-1, with 15 bases aligning to TRBD2. Germline values: CDR1 MGHDK, CDR2 SYGVNS. CDR3 length: 20 amino acids. J was trimmed by 4 bases and V by 6 bases; bases with no gene match: 16. The CDR3 loop is CASRGRGLAGGWREYNEQFF. DNA of the CDR3: TGTGCCAGCAGGGGTAGAGGACTAGCGGGGGGGTGGAGGGAATACAATGAGCAGTTCTTC.

This clonotype was recorded a few times. V usage is TRBV7-2 and J usage is TRBJ1-2; D uncertain. Germline V gives CDR1 SGHTA, CDR2 FQGNSA. The V gene lost 0 bases and the J gene lost 4 bases, with 6 bases spanning the gap. The CDR3 has 13 residues. The CDR3 DNA follows: TGTGCCAGCAGCTTAGCAAGATCCTATGGCTACACCTTC. Its translation: CASSLARSYGYTF.

The table lists this clonotype with a few counts. The rearrangement uses TRBV28 and TRBJ1-2; the match to TRBD1 covers 9 bases. The CDR3 contains 16 residues. CDR1 is MDHEN, CDR2 SYDVKM, per germline. Trimming removed 5 bases from V and 7 bases from J; junction bases left unmatched: 14. The CDR3 sequence: CASSLTGTGWPSGYTF. For the CDR3, the DNA is TGTGCCAGCAGTCTGACCGGGACAGGGTGGCCCTCTGGCTACACCTTC.

This clonotype was seen many times. V and J are TRBV15 and TRBJ1-2; tentatively, D is TRBD1 (6 bases). The germline V and J ends were trimmed by 0 bases and 2 bases, with 13 bases remaining between them. The germline V gene encodes CDR1 LNHNV and CDR2 YYDKDF (reference sequence). CDR3 length equals 16 residues. The CDR3 DNA is TGTGCCACCAGCAGAGATGGGGACACGACAAACTATGGCTACACCTTC. It yields the protein CATSRDGDTTNYGYTF.

The chain employs TRBV18 and TRBJ2-7; TRBD2 aligns across 12 bases. Unmatched junction bases numbered 3, after V lost 4 bases and J lost 2 bases. Germline lookup yields CDR1 KGHSH and CDR2 LQKENI. The CDR3 loop spans 15 amino acids. In DNA, the CDR3 is TGTGCCAGCTCACAGACTAGCGGGAGACCCTACGAGCAGTACTTC. Protein sequence: CASSQTSGRPYEQYF.

This clonotype has at least ten counts. V is TRBV25-1 and J is TRBJ2-2, with 7 bases fitting TRBD1. The CDR3 is 20 amino acids. CDR1 MGHDK and CDR2 SYGVNS come from the germline V gene. Trimming cost V 2 bases and J 0 bases; bases outside gene matches: 15. CDR3 loop: CASSEVRWGQLPTNTGELFF. The CDR3 nucleotides are TGTGCCAGCAGTGAAGTTAGGTGGGGACAGCTTCCTACGAACACCGGGGAGCTGTTTTTT.

This clonotype was observed many times. In DNA form, the CDR3 reads TGTGCCAGTAACCAGGGGGCGGTTTCACCCCTCCACTTT. Its translation: CASNQGAVSPLHF. The chain couples TRBV19 to TRBJ1-6; 8 positions agree with TRBD1. Germline CDR1 reads LNHDA; CDR2 reads SQIVND (reference sequence). The CDR3 totals 13 residues. With 7 bases clipped from V and 9 bases from J, the junction kept 5 bases outside the gene matches.

This clonotype was detected ten times or more. V usage is TRBV6-5 and J usage is TRBJ1-6; D possibly corresponds to TRBD1 (6 bases). V was clipped by 2 bases and J by 2 bases, with 13 bases between them. Germline CDR1 MNHEY, CDR2 SVGAGI. This CDR3 spans 17 amino acids. DNA of the CDR3: TGTGCCAGCAGTTACCGACAGGAAGGGGCCTATAATTCACCCCTCCACTTT. Amino acid sequence: CASSYRQEGAYNSPLHF.